This T cell receptor (beta chain) emerged from a study of blood T cell repertoires in COVID-19. Study summary: Both acute and convalescent COVID-19 samples were obtained from the United States, Italy and Spain.

In the original processing: Amplification with reference gene primers provided the estimates of nucleated cell counts. Produced via immunoSEQ multiplex PCR; TCRdb's table is partial and in-frame only. V and J calls and clone size are those listed in that table; D and trimming were worked out from the DNA. The sample consists of roughly 49,000 clones, 86% of them appearing once. Germline V CDR1 and CDR2: LNHNV, YYDKDF (reference sequence). V shed 3 bases and J 13 bases; nucleotides not matched to a gene: 13. The length of the CDR3 is 14 residues. The receptor was derived from a man aged 80 or over with active COVID-19. The V call is TRBV15, the J call TRBJ1-2; 8 nucleotides match TRBD1. Sequenced sample: peripheral blood. This CDR3 is CATSSILRDRSFTF. As DNA, the CDR3 is TGTGCCACCAGCAGCATACTCCGGGACAGGTCGTTCACCTTC.